This entry lists 18 T cell receptor beta chains sequenced from one sample in a study of B cell selection in AIRE deficiency. The table came from immunoSEQ multiplex PCR; TCRdb's copy has only in-frame clones and leaves some out. Of approximately 22,000 clones in the sample, about 93% were seen once. Regulatory T cells were sorted as CD4+CD25hiCD127low/negative. Sample: CD4+CD25+ Tregs sorted from PBMCs. These TCRs come from a human donor in good health.

The rearrangement links TRBV29-1 to TRBJ1-1; D is unclear. This CDR3 region has 12 residues. Trimming stripped 6 bases from V and 1 base from J, with 9 bases between. The germline gives CDR1 SQVTM, CDR2 ANQGSEA. The CDR3: CSVDGGNTEAFF. CDR3 sequence (DNA): TGCAGCGTGGACGGAGGGAACACTGAAGCTTTCTTT.

This clone showed up just a few times. This chain uses TRBV28 with TRBJ2-2, with D perhaps being TRBD1 or TRBD2 (5 bases each). V shed 3 bases and J shed 5 bases, with 10 bases lying between them. CDR1 and CDR2 from the germline V gene are MDHEN and SYDVKM. This CDR3 region has 14 residues. The CDR3 loop reads CASSLRGYTGELFF. The DNA of the CDR3 is TGTGCCAGCAGTTTGAGGGGTTATACCGGGGAGCTGTTTTTT. The complete variable domain, with remaining parts taken from reference TRBV28 and TRBJ2-2, reads DVKVTQSSRYLVKRTGEKVFLECVQDMDHENMFWYRQDPGLGLRLIYFSYDVKMKEKGDIPEGYSVSREKKERFSLILESASTNQTSMYLCASSLRGYTGELFFGEGSRLTVL.

J is TRBJ2-5 and V is TRBV2, with D maybe TRBD2 (5 bases). The ends were cut back, 3 bases at V and 2 bases at J, with 13 bases in the middle. The germline gives CDR1 SNHLY, CDR2 FYNNEI. The CDR3 length is 15 residues. The DNA for the CDR3 is TGTGCCAGCAGTGATTTCAGAAGACTACAAGAGACCCAGTACTTC. Encoded protein: CASSDFRRLQETQYF.

The chain's CDR3 is CASSYSPDLSYEQYF. The CDR3 DNA follows: TGTGCCAGCAGTTACTCGCCAGACCTGTCCTACGAGCAGTACTTC. The chain couples TRBV6-5 to TRBJ2-7, with unresolved D. Germline V gene lookup returns CDR1 MNHEY and CDR2 SVGAGI. Deletions cut 0 bases from V and 1 base from J, with 10 bases between. This CDR3 is built from 15 residues.

The chain joins TRBV29-1 to TRBJ2-5; D possibly corresponds to TRBD1 (5 bases). Germline values: CDR1 SQVTM, CDR2 ANQGSEA. The V and J ends lost 7 bases and 9 bases respectively, with 21 bases between them. The CDR3 is 13 residues long. CDR3 coding DNA: TGCAGCGCCCTCCAGGGTTTAAAGGTGGCCCAGTACTTC. Translated: CSALQGLKVAQYF.

This clone occurred once. This chain uses TRBV7-9 with TRBJ2-7; 10 bases map to TRBD2. Germline V lookup: CDR1 SEHNR, CDR2 FQNEAQ (reference sequence). The CDR3 spans 16 residues. V shed 5 bases and J 2 bases; nucleotides not matched to a gene: 9. In nucleotides, the CDR3 is TGTGCCAGCAGCACCGCTGGAGCGGGAGGGCCCTACGAGCAGTACTTC. The encoded protein is CASSTAGAGGPYEQYF.

J is TRBJ2-7 and V is TRBV19; D is ambiguous. The CDR3 loop spans 13 amino acids. The ends were cut back, 5 bases at V and 5 bases at J, with 13 bases in the middle. The germline V gene encodes CDR1 LNHDA and CDR2 SQIVND (reference sequence). CDR3 sequence: CASSRSRRDEQYF. CDR3 sequence (DNA): TGTGCCAGTAGTCGTAGTAGAAGGGACGAGCAGTACTTC.

This sequence joins TRBV18 and TRBJ1-2; D ambiguous. Germline V lookup: CDR1 KGHSH, CDR2 LQKENI. This CDR3 comprises 14 residues. The germline V and J ends were trimmed by 1 base and 5 bases, with 11 bases remaining between them. The CDR3 is CASSPRAGGYGYTF. In DNA, the CDR3 is TGTGCCAGCTCACCACGGGCCGGAGGATATGGCTACACCTTC.

V is TRBV27 and J is TRBJ2-3; 11 bases are a match to TRBD1. V lost 3 bases, J lost 2 bases, and 13 bases stayed unmatched. CDR3 size: 19 residues. CDR1 MNHEY and CDR2 SMNVEV come from the germline V gene (reference sequence). In nucleotides, the CDR3 is TGTGCCAGCAGTTTTAAGGGTCCGGACAGGGGGCGGATCACAGATACGCAGTATTTT. This translates into CASSFKGPDRGRITDTQYF.

V is TRBV30 and J is TRBJ2-1; D unresolved. Trimming took 4 bases from V and 5 from J, leaving 6 bases between them. This CDR3 has 11 residues. The germline CDR1 and CDR2 sequences are GTSNPN and SVGIG (reference sequence). This CDR3 reads CAWTQNNEQFF. CDR3 DNA: TGTGCCTGGACGCAAAACAATGAGCAGTTCTTC.

V usage is TRBV6-1 and J usage is TRBJ1-1; the D is unclear. The CDR3 has 15 amino acids. Germline loops: CDR1 MNHNS, CDR2 SASEGT. V dropped 4 bases and J dropped 5 bases, with 17 bases sitting between them. CDR3 sequence: CASSGIAQKGTEAFF. For the CDR3, the DNA is TGTGCCAGCAGTGGAATTGCACAGAAGGGTACTGAAGCTTTCTTT.

This chain joins TRBV2 and TRBJ1-5; the D is unclear. CDR1 and CDR2 (germline): SNHLY, FYNNEI. There are 14 residues in the CDR3. The V end lost 4 bases, the J end lost 1 base, and 8 bases lay between the germline ends. DNA of the CDR3: TGTGCCAGCAGTGTGTTTGACAGCAATCAGCCCCAGCATTTT. It codes for CASSVFDSNQPQHF.

This clone was observed a few times. The chain uses TRBV5-1 and TRBJ1-1; the D gene is possibly TRBD1 (5 bases). Germline V gene lookup returns CDR1 SGHRS and CDR2 YFSETQ. The CDR3 extends over 12 amino acids. The V end was cut by 4 bases, the J end by 7 bases, with 11 bases between. CDR3 sequence (DNA): TGCGCCAGCAGCCGTGGACACGGTGAAGCTTTCTTT. Its protein product is CASSRGHGEAFF.

V is TRBV5-1 and J is TRBJ1-4; D may be TRBD1 (5 bases). Trimming took 5 bases from V and 1 from J, leaving 12 bases between them. This CDR3 comprises 15 residues. Germline values: CDR1 SGHRS, CDR2 YFSETQ. CDR3 residues: CASSPNRRTNEKLFF. The CDR3 DNA reads as TGCGCCAGCAGTCCTAACAGGCGAACTAATGAAAAACTGTTTTTT.

The chain has TRBV11-2 and TRBJ2-3, with 7 bases fitting TRBD2. J lost 4 bases, V lost 6 bases, and 10 bases had no gene match. The V gene's germline CDR1 is SGHAT and CDR2 FQNNGV. This CDR3 is 15 amino acids long. The CDR3 DNA follows: TGTGCCAGCAGTTCTCTAAGCGGGGTGGCAGATACGCAGTATTTT. It codes for CASSSLSGVADTQYF.

This clone was counted a single time. CDR3 bases: TGTGCCAGCAGCTGGTGGAGGGCCGGAGAGGGCATTCAGTACTTC. Protein: CASSWWRAGEGIQYF. The chain recombines TRBV7-8 with TRBJ2-4; the D gene is possibly TRBD2 (6 bases). V was shortened by 4 bases and J by 9 bases, with 19 bases between the two germline ends. This CDR3 is built from 15 residues. From germline, CDR1 is SGHVS and CDR2 FQNEAQ.

The chain recombines TRBV27 with TRBJ1-1; perhaps TRBD1 as D (5 bases). The CDR3 sequence is 15 residues long. The germline gives CDR1 MNHEY, CDR2 SMNVEV (reference sequence). The V end was cut by 1 base, the J end by 1 base, with 10 bases between. CDR3 loop: CASSLLGRKNTEAFF. DNA of the CDR3: TGTGCCAGCAGTTTATTGGGACGGAAGAACACTGAAGCTTTCTTT.

V is TRBV7-2 and J is TRBJ1-1, with unresolved D. The V and J ends lost 4 bases and 4 bases respectively, with 13 bases between them. The CDR3 contains 14 residues. The germline gives CDR1 SGHTA, CDR2 FQGNSA. The CDR3, as DNA: TGTGCCAGCAGCTGGACGGGAAGCGGCACTGAAGCTTTCTTT. Translated, it gives CASSWTGSGTEAFF.